This TCR beta chain was found in a study of spatial heterogeneity in lung cancer. Study details: Compared with alpha-chain sequences, beta-chain sequences were consistently detected in greater numbers. Study-level findings and limits: Resection saw ubiquitous expanded tumor TCRs appear in blood more than follow-up did.

This clonotype was detected ten times or more. The antigen remains undetermined. Time point specified: sample taken at primary tumor resection. The study sequenced unsorted whole RNA from tumor, nontumor lung or frozen PBMC. The donors were 55 to 85 patients with non-small cell lung cancer that was early-stage and untreated. Using its own MiXCR run on the 5' RACE reads, TCRdb lists one record per CDR3 protein. The sample has more than 10,000 distinct CDR3 sequences, 12% to 15% seen once; the top ten hold 37%. The germline V and J ends were trimmed by 0 bases and 8 bases, with 16 bases remaining between them. In germline, CDR1 is DFQATT, CDR2 SNEGSKA (reference sequence). The CDR3 extends over 15 amino acids.

The origin of this receptor is a male donor with early-stage non-small cell lung cancer. The gene calls are TRBV20-1 and TRBJ1-4; weak D call: TRBD1 (5 bases). The sequences come from PBMCs, collected at surgery. CDR3 nucleotides: TGCAGTGCTAGAGATCTTCGCCGGGGCAGAGAAAAACTGTTTTTT. As protein: CSARDLRRGREKLFF.